A selection of T cell receptor beta chains follows, all from one sample in a study of blood T cell repertoires in COVID-19. Data came from immunoSEQ multiplex PCR; TCRdb stores just in-frame clones and leaves some out. The top ten clones hold over 2% of a sample with roughly 50,000 clones, about 85% of them seen once. Sequencing was performed on peripheral blood. These receptors all stem from a man in his fifties or sixties with acute or convalescent COVID-19. CDR3s include the opening cysteine and the closing phenylalanine or tryptophan. D genes are given only for firm matches. Some rows mark clone size as missing; the rest say once, few, many or name a class of expanded clone.

CDR3aa	CDR3nt	v_gene	d_gene	j_gene	abundance
CASSWGDANNEQFF	TGTGCCAGCAGCTGGGGAGACGCGAACAATGAGCAGTTCTTC	TRBV7-8	-	TRBJ2-1	once
CASSQDPTEFSYEQYF	TGTGCCAGCAGCCAAGATCCCACGGAGTTCTCCTACGAGCAGTACTTC	TRBV3-1/TRBV3-2	-	TRBJ2-7	-
CASSSGQGTYEQYF	TGCGCCAGCAGCTCCGGACAGGGGACCTACGAGCAGTACTTC	TRBV5-1	TRBD1	TRBJ2-7	-
CASSPRGLATTYNEQFF	TGCGCCAGCAGCCCTAGGGGACTAGCCACTACCTACAATGAGCAGTTCTTC	TRBV5-1	TRBD2	TRBJ2-1	-
CASSQLALGETQYF	TGCGCCAGCAGCCAGCTAGCGTTAGGAGAGACCCAGTACTTC	TRBV4-1	-	TRBJ2-5	-
CASSDSGLYNSPLHF	TGCGCCAGCAGTGATTCCGGACTGTATAATTCACCCCTCCACTTT	TRBV10-2	-	TRBJ1-6	-
CASSPDQQGTQYF	TGTGCCAGCAGCCCCGACCAACAGGGGACGCAGTATTTT	TRBV7-9	TRBD1	TRBJ2-3	-
CASSSDSSYEQYF	TGCGCCAGCAGCTCCGACAGTTCCTACGAGCAGTACTTC	TRBV5-1	-	TRBJ2-7	-
CASSSEDRGGNTIYF	TGTGCCAGCAGCTCGGAGGACCGAGGTGGAAACACCATATATTTT	TRBV3-1/TRBV3-2	-	TRBJ1-3	-
CASSFVQGDYTF	TGTGCCAGCAGCTTCGTCCAGGGCGACTACACCTTC	TRBV7-9	-	TRBJ1-2	-
CSVEDRPSGGAYSYEQYF	TGCAGCGTTGAAGATCGGCCCAGCGGGGGCGCCTACTCCTACGAGCAGTACTTC	TRBV29-1	TRBD2	TRBJ2-7	once
CASSQDRVPMNTEAFF	TGTGCCAGCAGCCAGGACAGGGTGCCCATGAACACTGAAGCTTTCTTT	TRBV3-1/TRBV3-2	TRBD1	TRBJ1-1	once
CASSSPVGGIHQPQHF	TGTGCCAGCAGCTCGCCAGTCGGGGGGATCCATCAGCCCCAGCATTTT	TRBV7-4	-	TRBJ1-5	-
CASSSRTGSWTDTQYF	TGTGCCAGCAGCTCCCGGACAGGTTCATGGACAGATACGCAGTATTTT	TRBV7-9	TRBD1	TRBJ2-3	-
CASSQDQTGGYNEQFF	TGTGCCAGCAGCCAAGATCAGACAGGGGGCTACAATGAGCAGTTCTTC	TRBV14	TRBD1	TRBJ2-1	-
CASSPPMGDEVYNEQFF	TGTGCCAGCAGCCCCCCTATGGGAGACGAGGTGTACAATGAGCAGTTCTTC	TRBV7-6	-	TRBJ2-1	-
CASSVEAGGFIGETQYF	TGTGCCAGCAGCGTAGAAGCGGGAGGGTTCATAGGAGAGACCCAGTACTTC	TRBV9	TRBD2	TRBJ2-5	once
CASSEAPAGDNEQFF	TGTGCCAGCAGTGAAGCCCCCGCAGGCGACAATGAGCAGTTCTTC	TRBV2	-	TRBJ2-1	-
CASSPGTVSSYNEQFF	TGTGCCAGCTCACCCGGGACAGTCAGCTCCTACAATGAGCAGTTCTTC	TRBV18	TRBD1	TRBJ2-1	-
CASSERGLAGLNEQFF	TGTGCCAGCAGTGAAAGAGGACTAGCGGGATTAAATGAGCAGTTCTTC	TRBV6-1	TRBD2	TRBJ2-1	-
CASSLVAGPGDTQYF	TGTGCCAGCAGCTTAGTAGCGGGGCCGGGAGATACGCAGTATTTT	TRBV7-3	TRBD2	TRBJ2-3	once
CASRLTGFTEAFF	TGTGCCAGCAGACTCACAGGGTTCACTGAAGCTTTCTTT	TRBV5-6	-	TRBJ1-1	-
CASSPRTSVTGELFF	TGTGCCAGCAGCCCCAGGACTAGCGTCACCGGGGAGCTGTTTTTT	TRBV14	TRBD2	TRBJ2-2	-
CAISESEASNEKLFF	TGTGCCATCAGTGAGTCGGAGGCTTCAAACGAAAAACTGTTTTTT	TRBV10-3	-	TRBJ1-4	-
CATRSIRDRPYEQYF	TGTGCCACAAGGTCCATCAGGGATCGTCCCTACGAGCAGTACTTC	TRBV19	-	TRBJ2-7	-
CASSLGGGSYEQYF	TGTGCCAGCAGCTTAGGAGGGGGTTCCTACGAGCAGTACTTC	TRBV7-2	-	TRBJ2-7	-
CASSLAVPRRGNQPQHF	TGTGCCAGCAGCTTAGCGGTACCGAGACGGGGCAATCAGCCCCAGCATTTT	TRBV7-8	-	TRBJ1-5	-
CASSTQSGRGMSDEQYF	TGTGCCAGCAGCACCCAGAGCGGGAGAGGTATGTCGGACGAGCAGTACTTC	TRBV7-9	TRBD2	TRBJ2-7	-
CASSISEETEVAFF	TGTGCCAGCAGCATATCAGAGGAGACGGAAGTGGCTTTCTTT	TRBV13	-	TRBJ1-1	-
CACVDRGEGYGYTF	TGTGCCTGCGTGGACAGGGGAGAGGGCTATGGCTACACCTTC	TRBV6-6	TRBD1	TRBJ1-2	few
CSVQGALGYGYTF	TGCAGCGTTCAGGGGGCGCTCGGCTATGGCTACACCTTC	TRBV29-1	TRBD1	TRBJ1-2	-
CASSQARRETQYF	TGCGCCAGCAGCCAAGCGAGGAGGGAGACCCAGTACTTC	TRBV4-1	-	TRBJ2-5	-
CASSLAGGRTYNEQFF	TGTGCCAGCAGCTTAGCCGGCGGGAGAACCTACAATGAGCAGTTCTTC	TRBV7-2	TRBD2	TRBJ2-1	-
CASSLGVNTDTQYF	TGTGCCAGCAGTTTAGGAGTGAACACAGATACGCAGTATTTT	TRBV27	-	TRBJ2-3	-
CASSSKDRTYGYTF	TGTGCCAGCAGCTCCAAGGACAGGACCTATGGCTACACCTTC	TRBV7-9	TRBD1	TRBJ1-2	-
CASSGSQVQETQYF	TGTGCCAGCAGCGGGTCCCAGGTCCAAGAGACCCAGTACTTC	TRBV5-5	-	TRBJ2-5	-
CANLRGSYEQYF	TGTGCCAACCTACGCGGGAGCTACGAGCAGTACTTC	TRBV6-5	TRBD2	TRBJ2-7	-
CASSMVGAWTEAFF	TGTGCCAGTAGTATGGTGGGGGCCTGGACTGAAGCTTTCTTT	TRBV19	-	TRBJ1-1	-
CAWSRDRNYGYTF	TGTGCCTGGAGTCGGGACAGAAACTATGGCTACACCTTC	TRBV30	TRBD1	TRBJ1-2	few
CASGLGTLSYEQYF	TGTGCCAGCGGCCTAGGGACATTATCCTACGAGCAGTACTTC	TRBV2	-	TRBJ2-7	-
CASSLDRPSYNEQFF	TGTGCCAGCAGCTTGGACAGACCCTCCTACAATGAGCAGTTCTTC	TRBV5-4	-	TRBJ2-1	-
CASSRDRAGSYEQYF	TGTGCCAGCAGCCGGGACAGGGCCGGCTCCTACGAGCAGTACTTC	TRBV6-5	TRBD1	TRBJ2-7	-
CASSLSGNIQYF	TGTGCCAGCAGCTTGTCAGGGAACATTCAGTACTTC	TRBV5-6	-	TRBJ2-4	-
CASSPPSTSGRETQYF	TGTGCCAGCAGCCCCCCGTCGACTAGCGGGAGAGAGACCCAGTACTTC	TRBV28	TRBD2	TRBJ2-5	-
CASSEALPGTKAPEYSNQPQHF	TGTGCCAGCAGTGAAGCGCTTCCGGGGACAAAAGCTCCCGAATATAGCAATCAGCCCCAGCATTTT	TRBV6-1	-	TRBJ1-5	few
CASGEGGVEAFF	TGCGCCAGCGGCGAGGGGGGGGTTGAAGCTTTCTTT	TRBV10-2	-	TRBJ1-1	once
CASSPGQGGTRINEKLFF	TGCGCCAGCAGCCCCGGACAGGGTGGTACGAGGATTAATGAAAAACTGTTTTTT	TRBV5-1	TRBD1	TRBJ1-4	-
CASSLSGQGRGYTF	TGTGCCAGCAGCTTAAGTGGACAGGGCCGTGGCTACACCTTC	TRBV7-3	TRBD1	TRBJ1-2	-
CSVASALGAREQYF	TGCAGCGTTGCGTCGGCGCTGGGGGCGAGGGAGCAGTACTTC	TRBV29-1	-	TRBJ2-7	-
CASSQEHAPRAQETQYF	TGTGCCAGCAGCCAAGAGCATGCCCCGAGGGCCCAAGAGACCCAGTACTTC	TRBV3-1/TRBV3-2	-	TRBJ2-5	-
CASSQGLAGYYNEQFF	TGTGCCAGCAGCCAAGGATTGGCGGGATACTACAATGAGCAGTTCTTC	TRBV3-1/TRBV3-2	-	TRBJ2-1	-
CASSRWGQGKNSGNTIYF	TGTGCCAGCTCCCGATGGGGACAGGGGAAAAACTCTGGAAACACCATATATTTT	TRBV18	TRBD1	TRBJ1-3	-
CASSQGTGDQPQHF	TGTGCCAGCAGTCAGGGGACAGGGGATCAGCCCCAGCATTTT	TRBV2	TRBD1	TRBJ1-5	few